Listed below are T cell receptor beta chains from one sample, sequenced in a study of tumor-infiltrating lymphocytes in primary liver carcinoma. From the multiplex PCR reads, TCRdb called clonotypes with MiXCR, one entry per CDR3 protein. The data show about 32,000 distinct CDR3 sequences, roughly 74% seen once. Sequencing input: liver tumor tissue from sampling region 4. The receptor set was obtained from a man between 35 and 55 years old with primary liver carcinoma and hepatitis B virus infection. The CDR3 runs from the conserved cysteine through the conserved F or W. Each record gives: V gene, J gene, D gene, clone size, CDR3 protein, CDR3 DNA. The D gene is left open where the match is weak. The size entry is marked missing in some rows and otherwise reads once, few, many or a size class.

v_gene: TRBV11-1; j_gene: TRBJ1-2; d_gene: TRBD1; abundance: once; CDR3aa: CASNRNRGANYGYTF; CDR3nt: TGTGCCAGTAACCGCAACAGGGGGGCGAACTATGGCTACACCTTC
v_gene: TRBV6-2/TRBV6-3; j_gene: TRBJ2-1; d_gene: .; abundance: many; CDR3aa: CASSPSATLSGEQFF; CDR3nt: TGTGCCAGCAGTCCTAGCGCTACATTGAGTGGGGAGCAGTTCTTC
v_gene: TRBV11-1; j_gene: TRBJ2-4; d_gene: .; abundance: .; CDR3aa: CASSSPVQGASENIQYF; CDR3nt: TGTGCCAGCAGCTCTCCGGTACAGGGAGCATCAGAGAACATTCAGTACTTC
v_gene: TRBV28; j_gene: TRBJ1-2; d_gene: TRBD1; abundance: few; CDR3aa: CASSPGQGVGGYTF; CDR3nt: TGTGCCAGCTCCCCGGGACAGGGGGTGGGTGGCTACACCTTC
v_gene: TRBV29-1; j_gene: TRBJ1-1; d_gene: .; abundance: few; CDR3aa: CSVCDGAFPEAFF; CDR3nt: TGCAGCGTTTGTGACGGGGCGTTCCCTGAAGCTTTCTTT
v_gene: TRBV29-1; j_gene: TRBJ2-3; d_gene: TRBD2; abundance: many; CDR3aa: CSIEGSGNADTQYF; CDR3nt: TGCAGCATTGAGGGTAGCGGGAACGCAGATACGCAATATTTT
v_gene: TRBV28; j_gene: TRBJ1-1; d_gene: TRBD1; abundance: .; CDR3aa: CASIGTGGLAEAFF; CDR3nt: TGTGCCAGCATAGGGACAGGGGGGCTGGCTGAAGCTTTCTTT
v_gene: TRBV7-9; j_gene: TRBJ2-1; d_gene: .; abundance: .; CDR3aa: CASSSNGGIKGNEQFF; CDR3nt: TGTGCCAGCAGCTCAAATGGGGGGATTAAAGGCAATGAGCAGTTCTTC
v_gene: TRBV12-5; j_gene: TRBJ2-3; d_gene: TRBD1; abundance: many; CDR3aa: CASGLGQGPTDMQYF; CDR3nt: TGTGCTAGTGGTTTGGGACAGGGTCCCACAGATATGCAGTATTTT
v_gene: TRBV6-5; j_gene: TRBJ2-3; d_gene: TRBD2; abundance: .; CDR3aa: CASNPGQAGTYTQYF; CDR3nt: TGTGCCAGCAACCCTGGACAAGCGGGAACATATACGCAGTATTTT
v_gene: TRBV12-3/TRBV12-4; j_gene: TRBJ2-6; d_gene: .; abundance: medium-sized; CDR3aa: CASTISGANVLTF; CDR3nt: TGTGCCAGCACCATCTCTGGGGCCAACGTCCTGACTTTC
v_gene: TRBV5-1; j_gene: TRBJ2-5; d_gene: .; abundance: .; CDR3aa: CTSSFHKTQYF; CDR3nt: TGCACCAGCAGCTTCCACAAGACCCAGTACTTC
v_gene: TRBV2; j_gene: TRBJ2-3; d_gene: .; abundance: .; CDR3aa: CASRPNIADTQYF; CDR3nt: TGTGCCAGCAGGCCCAATATCGCAGATACGCAGTATTTT
v_gene: TRBV4-3; j_gene: TRBJ2-1; d_gene: .; abundance: .; CDR3aa: CASSLQLYRSDNEQFF; CDR3nt: TGCGCCAGCAGCCTCCAGCTCTACCGCAGCGATAATGAGCAGTTCTTC
v_gene: TRBV5-5; j_gene: TRBJ2-1; d_gene: TRBD1; abundance: .; CDR3aa: CACSPGTGYNGQFF; CDR3nt: TGTGCCTGCAGCCCCGGGACAGGCTACAATGGGCAGTTCTTC
v_gene: TRBV6-5; j_gene: TRBJ2-2; d_gene: .; abundance: few; CDR3aa: CASSYLGEVAGELLF; CDR3nt: TGTGCCAGCAGTTACTTAGGGGAGGTCGCCGGGGAGCTGCTTTTT